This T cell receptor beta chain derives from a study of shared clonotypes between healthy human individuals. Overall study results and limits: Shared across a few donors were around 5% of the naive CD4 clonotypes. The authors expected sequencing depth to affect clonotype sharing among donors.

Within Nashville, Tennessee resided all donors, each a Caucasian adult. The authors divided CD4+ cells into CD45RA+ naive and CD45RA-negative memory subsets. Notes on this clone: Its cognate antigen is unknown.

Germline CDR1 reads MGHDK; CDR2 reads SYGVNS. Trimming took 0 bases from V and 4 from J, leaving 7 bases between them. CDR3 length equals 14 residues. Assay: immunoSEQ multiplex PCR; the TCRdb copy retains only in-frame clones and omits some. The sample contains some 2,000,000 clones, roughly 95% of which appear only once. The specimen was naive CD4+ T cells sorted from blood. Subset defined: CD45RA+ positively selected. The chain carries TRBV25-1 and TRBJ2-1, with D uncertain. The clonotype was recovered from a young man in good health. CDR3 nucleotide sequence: TGTGCCAGCAGTGAATATAGGGATTACAATGAGCAGTTCTTC. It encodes CASSEYRDYNEQFF.